This TCR beta chain appears in the sequencing data of a study of control samples from healthy donors and cancer patients. CDR3 length: 18 residues. V shed 6 bases and J shed 0 bases, with 20 bases lying between them. Germline V gene lookup returns CDR1 SNHLY and CDR2 FYNNEI. Only in-frame clones appear in the TCRdb table, and some are missing; sequencing was by immunoSEQ multiplex PCR. Of some 35,000 clones in the sample, approximately 93% were seen once. This clone has a single count. Sequenced: PBMCs. The sequence came from a man aged 35-49 years with colorectal cancer. The chain recombines TRBV2 with TRBJ1-4; D remains ambiguous. The CDR3 spells CASSPPPPLRATNEKLFF. DNA of the CDR3: TGTGCCAGCAGCCCCCCCCCGCCCCTCAGAGCAACTAATGAAAAACTGTTTTTT.